This T cell receptor (beta chain) was sequenced in a study of blood T cell repertoires in COVID-19. The CDR3 is 15 residues long. CDR1 is MGHRA and CDR2 is YSYEKL in the germline V gene. Unmatched junction bases numbered 4, after V lost 4 bases and J lost 4 bases. In the original processing: Reference gene primer amplification in the assay estimated nucleated cell counts. The method was immunoSEQ multiplex PCR; TCRdb's version includes in-frame clones alone and lacks a portion of them. The V and J calls and the clone size are those of that table, but D and trimming were determined from the DNA. Here the sample spans over 85,000 clones, about 87% being singletons.

The sequenced material came from peripheral blood. The sequence was obtained from a human donor in a cohort sampled during active COVID-19. The chain uses TRBV4-1 and TRBJ1-4; 9 bases align to TRBD1. CDR3 sequence (DNA): TGCGCCAGCAGCCCGCCGGGACAGGGTAATGAAAAACTGTTTTTT. Its translation is CASSPPGQGNEKLFF.